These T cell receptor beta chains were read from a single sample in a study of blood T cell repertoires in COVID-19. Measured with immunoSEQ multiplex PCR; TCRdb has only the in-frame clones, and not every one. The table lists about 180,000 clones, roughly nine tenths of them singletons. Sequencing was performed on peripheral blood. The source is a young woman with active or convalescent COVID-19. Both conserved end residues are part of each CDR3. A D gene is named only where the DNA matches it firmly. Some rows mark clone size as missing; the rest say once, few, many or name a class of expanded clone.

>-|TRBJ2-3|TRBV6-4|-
CASSEKSGFPGTDTQYF
TGTGCCAGCAGTGAGAAATCAGGGTTCCCTGGCACAGATACGCAGTATTTT
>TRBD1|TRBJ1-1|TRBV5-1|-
CASSLQGGPNTEAFF
TGCGCCAGCAGCTTACAGGGGGGACCGAACACTGAAGCTTTCTTT
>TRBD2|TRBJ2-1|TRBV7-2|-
CASSLVGTSRGDEQFF
TGTGCCAGCAGCTTAGTGGGGACTAGTAGGGGGGATGAGCAGTTCTTC
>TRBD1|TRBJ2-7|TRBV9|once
CASSSTGGSSYEQYF
TGTGCCAGCAGCTCGACAGGGGGTAGCTCCTACGAGCAGTACTTC
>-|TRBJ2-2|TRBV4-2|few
CASRELTGELFF
TGTGCCAGCCGAGAGTTAACCGGGGAGCTGTTTTTT
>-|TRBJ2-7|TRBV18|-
CASSPPGGGRGREQYF
TGTGCCAGCTCACCACCGGGAGGGGGGAGAGGCCGCGAGCAGTACTTC
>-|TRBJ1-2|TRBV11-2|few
CASSPSIASHYGYTF
TGTGCCAGCAGCCCCAGTATTGCTTCCCACTATGGCTACACCTTC
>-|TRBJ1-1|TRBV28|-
CASSLIYRNTEAFF
TGTGCCAGCAGTTTGATTTACAGGAACACTGAAGCTTTCTTT
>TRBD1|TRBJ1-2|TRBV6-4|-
CASRPGQGAKGYTF
TGTGCCAGCAGGCCGGGACAGGGGGCAAAGGGCTACACCTTC
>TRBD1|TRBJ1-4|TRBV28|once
CASSWGQGDEKLFF
TGTGCCAGCAGCTGGGGACAGGGGGATGAAAAACTGTTTTTT
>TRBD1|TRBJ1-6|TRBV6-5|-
CASRLGQGWAALHF
TGTGCCAGCAGATTGGGACAGGGTTGGGCTGCCCTCCACTTT
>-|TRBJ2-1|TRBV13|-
CASSPTGRLAGNVVEQFF
TGTGCCAGCAGCCCAACCGGGCGCCTAGCAGGTAATGTGGTTGAGCAGTTCTTC
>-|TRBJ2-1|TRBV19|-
CASDNREFREQFF
TGTGCCAGTGATAACAGGGAGTTCAGGGAGCAGTTCTTC
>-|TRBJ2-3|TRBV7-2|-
CASSLSGTSTDTQYF
TGTGCCAGCAGCCTCTCCGGGACTAGCACAGATACGCAGTATTTT